The 32 T cell receptor beta chains given below trace back to one sample, sequenced in a study of shared clonotypes between healthy human individuals. Produced via immunoSEQ multiplex PCR; TCRdb's table is partial and in-frame only. The sample contains nearly 1 million clones, less than 85% of which appear only once. The sample comprised memory CD4+ T cells sorted from blood. Subset reported: CD45RA-negative fraction. Every receptor here comes from a man aged 18 to 30 in good health.

A word on this clone: This CDR3 is also generated by other DNA sequences in the sample. The chain combines TRBV5-1 with TRBJ1-1; no clear D gene. The CDR3 consists of 13 residues. Germline lookup yields CDR1 SGHRS and CDR2 YFSETQ. The V end was cut by 2 bases, the J end by 1 base, with 6 bases between. The DNA of the CDR3 is TGCGCCAGCAGCTTCACAGCGAACACTGAAGCTTTCTTT. It codes for CASSFTANTEAFF. Based on the CDR3 plus reference TRBV5-1 and TRBJ1-1, the full variable domain is KAGVTQTPRYLIKTRGQQVTLSCSPISGHRSVSWYQQTPGQGLQFLFEYFSETQRNKGNFPGRFSGRQFSNSRSEMNVSTLELGDSALYLCASSFTANTEAFFGQGTRLTVV.

V gene TRBV5-4 combines with J gene TRBJ2-7; weak D call: TRBD2 (5 bases). Between the trimmed V and J ends, which lost 4 bases and 5 bases, there was a span of 13 bases. Per germline, CDR1 SGHNT and CDR2 YYREEE (reference sequence). This CDR3 region has 13 residues. The DNA for the CDR3 is TGTGCCAGCAGCCCCCCCGGGGTCAACGAGCAGTACTTC. Amino acids: CASSPPGVNEQYF. Full variable domain (remainder filled in from reference TRBV5-4 and TRBJ2-7): ETGVTQSPTHLIKTRGQQVTLRCSSQSGHNTVSWYQQALGQGPQFIFQYYREEENGRGNFPPRFSGLQFPNYSSELNVNALELDDSALYLCASSPPGVNEQYFGPGTRLTVT.

The CDR3 region has the DNA TGCGCCAGCAGCTTGACCGAGGGTGGCTACACCTTC. Translated, it gives CASSLTEGGYTF. The chain has TRBV5-1 and TRBJ1-2; D is unresolved. Trimming removed 1 base at V and 7 bases at J, with 8 bases between. In germline, CDR1 is SGHRS, CDR2 YFSETQ. This CDR3 is built from 12 residues.

This chain connects TRBV2 to TRBJ1-1; D call uncertain. Trimming stripped 3 bases from V and 1 base from J, with 9 bases between. Per germline, CDR1 SNHLY and CDR2 FYNNEI. The CDR3 has 14 residues. The CDR3: CASSEPERNTEAFF. The CDR3 coding sequence is TGTGCCAGCAGTGAGCCCGAACGGAACACTGAAGCTTTCTTT. The full variable domain, rest sourced from reference TRBV2 and TRBJ1-1, is EPEVTQTPSHQVTQMGQEVILRCVPISNHLYFYWYRQILGQKVEFLVSFYNNEISEKSEIFDDQFSVERPDGSNFTLKIRSTKLEDSAMYFCASSEPERNTEAFFGQGTRLTVV.

In this sample, this clone turned up a few times. The rearrangement links TRBV2 to TRBJ1-6; D is unresolved. The CDR3 totals 15 residues. V lost 5 bases and J lost 9, with 17 bases in between. Germline V gene sequence: CDR1 SNHLY, CDR2 FYNNEI. CDR3 in amino acids: CASSPVVTNSSPLHF. DNA of the CDR3: TGTGCCAGCAGTCCCGTCGTGACAAATTCTTCACCCCTCCACTTT.

CDR3 DNA: TGTGCCTGGAGTCGAAGACAGGAGGCTTATAACTATGGCTACACCTTC. Amino acid sequence: CAWSRRQEAYNYGYTF. V usage is TRBV30 and J usage is TRBJ1-2; D may be TRBD1 (6 bases). The CDR3 length is 16 residues. V was shortened by 2 bases and J by 1 base, with 17 bases between the two germline ends. Per germline, CDR1 GTSNPN and CDR2 SVGIG (reference sequence).

This clone was seen just once. The same CDR3 also results from other DNA sequences found in this sample. The chain links TRBV5-1 to TRBJ2-1, with TRBD2 matching over 11 bases. Trimming at V came to 4 bases and at J to 2 bases, leaving 5 bases not matched to a gene. Germline values: CDR1 SGHRS, CDR2 YFSETQ. This CDR3 comprises 16 residues. CDR3 region: CASSRTSGGTYNEQFF. CDR3 in DNA: TGCGCCAGCAGCCGTACTAGCGGGGGAACCTACAATGAGCAGTTCTTC. Based on the CDR3 plus reference TRBV5-1 and TRBJ2-1, the full variable domain is KAGVTQTPRYLIKTRGQQVTLSCSPISGHRSVSWYQQTPGQGLQFLFEYFSETQRNKGNFPGRFSGRQFSNSRSEMNVSTLELGDSALYLCASSRTSGGTYNEQFFGPGTRLTVL.

The genes are TRBV11-2 and TRBJ2-1; D is possibly TRBD2 (6 bases). V was clipped by 2 bases and J by 4 bases, with 15 bases between them. CDR1 is SGHAT and CDR2 is FQNNGV in the germline V gene. The CDR3 has 16 amino acids. The CDR3: CASSLSGGARYNEQFF. The CDR3 DNA follows: TGTGCCAGCAGCTTATCAGGAGGGGCCCGATACAATGAGCAGTTCTTC.

This chain uses TRBV10-3 with TRBJ2-5; TRBD1 matches at 10 bases. The CDR3 runs to 15 residues. Germline CDR1 is ENHRY and CDR2 is SYGVKD. V lost 6 bases, J lost 4 bases, and 8 bases stayed unmatched. CDR3 nucleotides: TGTGCCATCAGCCCGGGACAGGGGAACCCAGAGACCCAGTACTTC. Translation: CAISPGQGNPETQYF.

This sequence joins TRBV10-2 and TRBJ2-3; 13 bases agree with TRBD2. There are 16 residues in the CDR3. V was pared by 7 bases and J by 0 bases, with 4 bases of the junction left unmatched. Per germline, CDR1 WSHSY and CDR2 SAAADI. In DNA form, the CDR3 reads TGCGCCAGCATGGGACTAGCGGGGTTTAGCACAGATACGCAGTATTTT. This gives the protein CASMGLAGFSTDTQYF.

Concerning this clone: Additional DNA sequences in this sample encode the identical CDR3. The rearrangement joins TRBV6-1 to TRBJ1-5, with D perhaps matching TRBD1 (6 bases). V lost 6 bases to trimming and J lost 4 bases, with 7 bases between them. Germline V gene lookup returns CDR1 MNHNS and CDR2 SASEGT. This CDR3 spans 12 amino acids. The CDR3 region is CASSTGNQPQHF. CDR3 sequence (DNA): TGTGCCAGCAGCACAGGGAATCAGCCCCAGCATTTT.

Concerning this clone itself: Other DNA sequences in the sample encode the same CDR3. The CDR3 is CASSVEVRGGELFF. Here the CDR3 DNA reads TGTGCCAGCAGCGTAGAAGTTCGGGGCGGGGAGCTGTTTTTT. The chain uses TRBV9 and TRBJ2-2; TRBD2 is a possible D gene (5 bases). CDR3 length: 14 amino acids. Per the germline V gene, CDR1 is SGDLS and CDR2 is YYNGEE. With 0 bases removed from V and 7 bases from J, the gap between germline ends came to 10 bases.

The chain links TRBV29-1 to TRBJ2-5; 8 bases match TRBD2. The V and J ends lost 7 bases and 3 bases, in that order; junction bases with no gene match: 4. Germline V gene sequence: CDR1 SQVTM, CDR2 ANQGSEA. The CDR3 totals 12 residues. In nucleotides, the CDR3 is TGCAGCGCGAGCGGGGGTAAAGAGACCCAGTACTTC. Residues: CSASGGKETQYF.

The V call is TRBV28, the J call TRBJ2-1; 7 bases fit TRBD2. J was trimmed by 0 bases and V by 0 bases; bases with no gene match: 2. In germline, CDR1 is MDHEN, CDR2 SYDVKM. The CDR3 spans 16 residues. The CDR3 spells CASSLWRGSSYNEQFF. As DNA, the CDR3 is TGTGCCAGCAGTTTATGGCGGGGGAGCTCCTACAATGAGCAGTTCTTC. Using reference TRBV28 and TRBJ2-1 for the parts outside the CDR3, the full variable domain is DVKVTQSSRYLVKRTGEKVFLECVQDMDHENMFWYRQDPGLGLRLIYFSYDVKMKEKGDIPEGYSVSREKKERFSLILESASTNQTSMYLCASSLWRGSSYNEQFFGPGTRLTVL.

This clone was observed a single time. The rearrangement uses TRBV21-1 and TRBJ2-7; TRBD2, the table's D call, lacks a check against the DNA. TRBV21-1 is a pseudogene. The length of the CDR3 is 15 residues. The CDR3 is CASSNLAELYYEQYF. The CDR3 DNA is TGTGCCAGCAGCAACCTAGCGGAGTTATACTACGAGCAGTACTTC.

The chain employs TRBV7-2 and TRBJ2-5, with TRBD1 matching 9 bases. CDR3 size: 14 residues. Germline CDR1 and CDR2: SGHTA and FQGNSA. The junction had 7 bases not matched to a gene; V was cut back by 6 bases and J by 5 bases. The CDR3 is CASSSDRGRETQYF. CDR3 sequence (DNA): TGTGCCAGCAGTTCCGACAGGGGGAGGGAGACCCAGTACTTC.

The CDR3 DNA sequence: TGCAGCGTTGAAGGGACAGCTCAGGGAGAGACCCAGTACTTC. It specifies CSVEGTAQGETQYF. The chain employs TRBV29-1 and TRBJ2-5; maybe TRBD1 (6 bases). Germline lookup yields CDR1 SQVTM and CDR2 ANQGSEA. This CDR3 spans 14 amino acids. Trimming shortened V by 1 base and J by 4 bases, and 13 bases separated the two germline ends.

The gene calls are TRBV6-5 and TRBJ1-1; TRBD1 agrees at 7 bases. J lost 0 bases, V lost 5 bases, and 3 bases had no gene match. Germline lookup yields CDR1 MNHEY and CDR2 SVGAGI. The CDR3 runs 14 residues. The CDR3 bases are TGTGCCAGCAGTGCGACAGGGATGAACACTGAAGCTTTCTTT. It is translated as CASSATGMNTEAFF.

The CDR3 sequence: CASSQDSGGGFDHIQYF. DNA of the CDR3: TGCGCCAGCAGCCAAGATAGCGGAGGGGGCTTTGATCACATTCAGTACTTC. This chain links TRBV4-1 with TRBJ2-4; D might be TRBD1 (7 bases). Germline CDR1 reads MGHRA; CDR2 reads YSYEKL. The CDR3 runs 17 residues. Trimming took off 0 bases at V and 8 bases at J, with 20 bases between the two ends.

V and J are TRBV6-5 and TRBJ2-7; no clear D gene. Germline assignment: CDR1 MNHEY and CDR2 SVGAGI. V lost 2 bases, J lost 0 bases, and 11 bases lay in between. The CDR3 loop spans 15 amino acids. Here the CDR3 reads CASSYVRSSSYEQYF. The CDR3 nucleotides read TGTGCCAGCAGTTACGTGAGGTCAAGCTCCTACGAGCAGTACTTC.

V usage is TRBV6-1 and J usage is TRBJ2-7; D call uncertain. Trimming left V 4 bases short and J 0 bases short, with 13 bases between. Per germline, CDR1 MNHNS and CDR2 SASEGT. The length of the CDR3 is 15 residues. The DNA for the CDR3 is TGTGCCAGCAGTGCCCTACCCGGATTCTCCTACGAGCAGTACTTC. Its protein is CASSALPGFSYEQYF.

The CDR3 loop reads CASSERGEQANNSPLHF. In DNA form, the CDR3 reads TGCGCCAGCAGTGAGAGGGGAGAACAGGCGAATAATTCACCCCTCCACTTT. V and J are TRBV10-1 and TRBJ1-6; weak D call: TRBD1 (5 bases). Looked up from germline, CDR1 is WNHNN and CDR2 is SYGVQD (reference sequence). The CDR3 covers 17 residues. With 2 bases removed from V and 5 bases from J, the gap between germline ends came to 16 bases.

This clone was detected once. The chain carries TRBV30 and TRBJ2-3; D is uncertain. Per germline, CDR1 GTSNPN and CDR2 SVGIG (reference sequence). The CDR3 runs 11 residues. V was trimmed by 1 base and J by 5 bases, leaving 4 bases between them. CDR3 region: CAWSALDTQYF. In nucleotides, the CDR3 is TGTGCCTGGAGTGCTCTAGATACGCAGTATTTT.

This clone appeared many times. The chain uses TRBV30 and TRBJ1-1; no clear D gene. V was trimmed by 6 bases and J by 5 bases, leaving 16 bases between them. The germline V gene has CDR1 GTSNPN and CDR2 SVGIG (reference sequence). This CDR3 contains 13 residues. CDR3 sequence: CACPTLSGTEAFF. CDR3 coding DNA: TGTGCCTGTCCTACCCTTTCTGGGACTGAAGCTTTCTTT.

The genes are TRBV7-2 and TRBJ2-7; D is possibly TRBD2 (5 bases). The V and J ends lost 3 bases and 10 bases respectively, with 13 bases between them. CDR1 is SGHTA and CDR2 is FQGNSA in the germline V gene. The CDR3 length is 12 residues. The CDR3 loop is CASSFLTGNQYF. CDR3 sequence (DNA): TGTGCCAGCAGCTTCCTAACGGGGAACCAGTACTTC.

This chain joins TRBV27 and TRBJ1-2; D possibly corresponds to TRBD1 (6 bases). V was trimmed by 4 bases and J by 4 bases, leaving 13 bases between them. Germline assignment: CDR1 MNHEY and CDR2 SMNVEV (reference sequence). This CDR3 comprises 14 residues. The CDR3 spells CASSSTGYGYGYTF. In DNA form, the CDR3 reads TGTGCCAGCAGTTCAACAGGGTACGGCTATGGCTACACCTTC.

The genes are TRBV18 and TRBJ1-1; 9 nucleotides agree with TRBD1. With V trimmed by 3 bases and J by 6 bases, 5 bases remained unmatched. The length of the CDR3 is 14 residues. From germline, CDR1 is KGHSH and CDR2 LQKENI. CDR3 amino acids: CASSPTGGRSEAFF. The CDR3 DNA sequence: TGTGCCAGCTCACCGACAGGGGGTCGGTCTGAAGCTTTCTTT.

The chain links TRBV19 to TRBJ2-6; D possibly matches TRBD1 or TRBD2 (5 bases each). CDR1 and CDR2 from the germline V gene are LNHDA and SQIVND (reference sequence). Trimming removed 6 bases at V and 0 bases at J, with 18 bases between. The CDR3 is 18 residues long. The DNA for the CDR3 is TGTGCCAGTAGATCCTATACCGGGGCGAGCTCTGGGGCCAACGTCCTGACTTTC. Protein product: CASRSYTGASSGANVLTF.

The rearrangement links TRBV30 to TRBJ2-3; TRBD2 aligns across 7 bases. This CDR3 is built from 13 residues. The ends lost 0 bases at V and 5 bases at J; junction bases unmatched: 2. CDR1 is GTSNPN, CDR2 SVGIG, per germline (reference sequence). CDR3 region: CAWSVGGRDTQYF. The CDR3, as DNA: TGTGCCTGGAGTGTGGGAGGGCGAGATACGCAGTATTTT.

CDR3 coding DNA: TGTGCCTGGACCGAGACGGGGACGAGGGAGCAGTACTTC. Its translation: CAWTETGTREQYF. The chain uses TRBV30 and TRBJ2-7, with D perhaps given as TRBD1 or TRBD2 (5 bases each). Trimming stripped 4 bases from V and 7 bases from J, with 17 bases between. The CDR3 is 13 residues long. Germline lookup yields CDR1 GTSNPN and CDR2 SVGIG (reference sequence).

On this clone itself: A much larger clone lies one base from this, so it may be a read error. The chain uses TRBV14 and TRBJ2-2; 9 bases map to TRBD2. J was trimmed by 1 base and V by 6 bases; bases with no gene match: 3. The CDR3 totals 15 residues. Germline CDR1 is SGHDN and CDR2 is FVKESK. The CDR3 nucleotides are TGTGCCAGCAGAATGACTAGCGGGAACACCGGGGAGCTGTTTTTT. Translation: CASRMTSGNTGELFF.

The rearrangement joins TRBV6-5 to TRBJ1-3; no reliable D call. CDR3 length: 15 amino acids. Trimming stripped 0 bases from V and 2 bases from J, with 8 bases between. In germline, CDR1 is MNHEY, CDR2 SVGAGI. CDR3 residues: CASSYSNGAGNTIYF. CDR3 nucleotide sequence: TGTGCCAGCAGTTACTCGAACGGGGCTGGAAACACCATATATTTT.